The entry below gives a single T cell receptor (beta chain) sequence along with its context. Generated by immunoSEQ multiplex PCR, the TCRdb table keeps only in-frame clones and is missing some. The sample has 15,000 to 20,000 clones, about 70% seen once; the top ten hold about 25%. The data stem from a study of cytotoxic CD8 clonotypes in ibrutinib-treated CLL. This CDR3 contains 12 residues. The germline V and J ends were trimmed by 5 bases and 9 bases, with 13 bases remaining between them. The germline gives CDR1 PRHDT, CDR2 FYEKMQ (reference sequence). This chain joins TRBV13 and TRBJ1-2, with unresolved D. Sequenced material: PBMCs, taken after 12 months of ibrutinib treatment. The receptor was derived from a human donor with chronic lymphocytic leukemia. The CDR3 here is CASSAPGESYTF. DNA for the CDR3: TGTGCCAGCAGCGCGCCCGGGGAAAGCTACACCTTC.